The 17 T cell receptor beta chains in this list originate from one sample, sequenced in a study of shared clonotypes between healthy human individuals (dated by TCRdb to 2020 to 2021). The library was prepared using the immunoSEQ multiplex PCR assay. TCRdb carries this immuneACCESS record with in-frame sequences only. Its versions omit some clonotypes, under half of them owing to an unresolved V gene in the studies checked, with the rest unexplained. This sample comprises about 2 million clones, about 95% of them detected only once. Clones ranked in the top ten supply 1.2% of the sample. For the CD8 naive samples, CD45RO-negative cells were positively selected for CCR7, yielding a CD45RA+CCR7+ population from which TemRA cells were excluded. Sequenced: naive CD8+ T cells sorted from blood. The sample's cell subset or site label, decoded: CD45RA+CCR7+. The receptors shown here come from a man in his late teens or twenties in good health.

J is TRBJ2-3 and V is TRBV9; D remains unclear. Per the germline V gene, CDR1 is SGDLS and CDR2 is YYNGEE. The V end was cut by 3 bases, the J end by 6 bases, with 17 bases between. CDR3 length equals 15 residues. The CDR3 spells CASSGNTPVSDTQYF. CDR3 nucleotides: TGTGCCAGCAGCGGGAACACCCCGGTGTCGGATACGCAGTATTTT. Full variable domain (rest looked up from reference TRBV9 and TRBJ2-3): DSGVTQTPKHLITATGQRVTLRCSPRSGDLSVYWYQQSLDQGLQFLIQYYNGEERAKGNILERFSAQQFPDLHSELNLSSLELGDSALYFCASSGNTPVSDTQYFGPGTRLTVL.

The chain recombines TRBV6-1 with TRBJ2-1, with 7 bases identical to TRBD2. V lost 3 bases to trimming and J lost 4 bases; unmatched junction nucleotides: 3. CDR1 and CDR2 (germline): MNHNS, SASEGT. The CDR3 totals 14 residues. DNA of the CDR3: TGTGCCAGCAGTGATGCTAGCGGTTACAATGAGCAGTTCTTC. The encoded protein is CASSDASGYNEQFF.

As concerns this clone: The sample holds other DNA sequences that translate to the same CDR3. The chain links TRBV5-1 to TRBJ1-1; D is undetermined. The CDR3 has 12 residues. Germline V gene data show CDR1 as SGHRS and CDR2 as YFSETQ. V was trimmed by 0 bases and J by 5 bases, leaving 5 bases between them. The CDR3 reads CASSLGATEAFF. The CDR3 nucleotides are TGCGCCAGCAGCTTGGGGGCAACTGAAGCTTTCTTT.

The gene calls are TRBV9 and TRBJ2-1; the match to TRBD2 covers 9 bases. This CDR3 has 15 amino acids. Trimming removed 4 bases from V and 7 bases from J; junction bases left unmatched: 9. Germline V lookup: CDR1 SGDLS, CDR2 YYNGEE. CDR3 loop: CASSPLRRGGNEQFF. CDR3 sequence (DNA): TGTGCCAGCAGCCCGTTGAGGCGGGGGGGAAATGAGCAGTTCTTC.

For the CDR3, the DNA is TGTGCCAGCAGTCCCCACCCCCGACTAGCGGGAGAGGCAGATACGCAGTATTTT. Its translation: CASSPHPRLAGEADTQYF. The gene calls are TRBV27 and TRBJ2-3, with TRBD2 identical over 12 bases. CDR1 and CDR2 from the germline V gene are MNHEY and SMNVEV (reference sequence). The CDR3 contains 18 residues. V was pared by 5 bases and J by 4 bases, with 13 bases of the junction left unmatched.

This clone was detected once. The CDR3 DNA is TGTGCCAGCAGCGTTAAGGGGGATCAGGACACTGAAGCTTTCTTT. This gives the protein CASSVKGDQDTEAFF. The chain links TRBV9 to TRBJ1-1; D might be TRBD1 (6 bases). The CDR3 runs to 15 residues. The V end was cut by 2 bases, the J end by 3 bases, with 14 bases between. Germline CDR1 and CDR2: SGDLS and YYNGEE.

This clone has a single count. The V and J genes are TRBV28 and TRBJ2-3; 8 nucleotides agree with TRBD2. This CDR3 region has 16 residues. Germline V gives CDR1 MDHEN, CDR2 SYDVKM. With V trimmed by 6 bases and J by 3 bases, 11 bases remained unmatched. The CDR3 DNA reads as TGTGCCAGCAGCCTCGGGGGTAGCGGGGAGACAGATACGCAGTATTTT. This translates into CASSLGGSGETDTQYF.

The chain links TRBV5-1 to TRBJ2-1; TRBD2 agrees at 7 bases. CDR1 is SGHRS and CDR2 is YFSETQ in the germline V gene. Germline trimming cut 3 bases from V and 1 base from J; bases unmatched to any gene: 13. The CDR3 loop spans 18 amino acids. The CDR3 loop is CASSWGVGGSRSYNEQFF. The CDR3 DNA is TGCGCCAGCAGCTGGGGGGTAGGCGGGAGTCGATCCTACAATGAGCAGTTCTTC. The full variable domain, in which reference TRBV5-1 and TRBJ2-1 provide the parts outside the CDR3, is KAGVTQTPRYLIKTRGQQVTLSCSPISGHRSVSWYQQTPGQGLQFLFEYFSETQRNKGNFPGRFSGRQFSNSRSEMNVSTLELGDSALYLCASSWGVGGSRSYNEQFFGPGTRLTVL.

This chain joins TRBV6-1 and TRBJ2-7; 12 bases agree with TRBD2. The CDR3 sequence is 17 residues long. Germline V gene data show CDR1 as MNHNS and CDR2 as SASEGT. The trim removed 4 bases at V and 0 bases at J, leaving 7 bases unmatched. The DNA for the CDR3 is TGTGCCAGCAGTGCCCAAGGACTAGCGGGGAGCTCCTACGAGCAGTACTTC. Amino acid sequence: CASSAQGLAGSSYEQYF.

The rearrangement joins TRBV7-9 to TRBJ2-7; D may match TRBD1 or TRBD2 (5 bases each). Trimming removed 5 bases at V and 3 bases at J, with 14 bases between. CDR3 length: 14 residues. Germline V gene sequence: CDR1 SEHNR, CDR2 FQNEAQ (reference sequence). The CDR3 coding sequence is TGTGCCAGCAGCCGGGACGAGGCGTTCTACGAGCAGTACTTC. Translating gives CASSRDEAFYEQYF.

The rearrangement links TRBV11-2 to TRBJ1-1; TRBD1 matches at 10 bases. The CDR3 has 15 residues. CDR1 SGHAT and CDR2 FQNNGV come from the germline V gene. V was clipped by 3 bases and J by 7 bases; unmatched bases: 8. CDR3 nucleotides: TGTGCCAGCAGCTTCCGGGACAGGGGAGTGGATGAAGCTTTCTTT. It codes for CASSFRDRGVDEAFF.

This clone was seen just once. CDR3 amino acids: CASSLGQGPVYGYTF. The CDR3 nucleotides are TGTGCCAGCAGTTTAGGACAGGGGCCGGTCTATGGCTACACCTTC. The chain employs TRBV6-5 and TRBJ1-2; TRBD1 aligns across 9 bases. Germline CDR1 reads MNHEY; CDR2 reads SVGAGI. The CDR3 loop spans 15 amino acids. Unmatched junction bases numbered 7, after V lost 4 bases and J lost 4 bases.

Concerning this clone: This same CDR3 is encoded by further DNA sequences in the sample. This chain uses TRBV10-3 with TRBJ2-7; D gene ambiguous. V was clipped by 3 bases and J by 4 bases, with 7 bases between them. Per the germline V gene, CDR1 is ENHRY and CDR2 is SYGVKD. The CDR3 consists of 12 residues. The CDR3, as DNA: TGTGCCATCAGTGATTTGGGGTACGAGCAGTACTTC. Amino acids: CAISDLGYEQYF.

The J gene is TRBJ2-1, the V gene TRBV6-5, with D unclear. The CDR3 has 14 amino acids. Per the germline V gene, CDR1 is MNHEY and CDR2 is SVGAGI. V lost 0 bases to trimming and J lost 8 bases, with 11 bases between them. The CDR3 coding sequence is TGTGCCAGCAGTTACTCGATAAGTGGGGATGAGCAGTTCTTC. It translates to CASSYSISGDEQFF.

V is TRBV19 and J is TRBJ1-5; D not certain. This CDR3 comprises 15 residues. Germline CDR1 reads LNHDA; CDR2 reads SQIVND (reference sequence). Trimming cost V 5 bases and J 0 bases, with 11 bases left between them. The CDR3: CASSVHLFSNQPQHF. CDR3 bases: TGTGCCAGTAGTGTACATTTATTTAGCAATCAGCCCCAGCATTTT.

The chain recombines TRBV27 with TRBJ1-4; D is ambiguous. Germline CDR1 reads MNHEY; CDR2 reads SMNVEV (reference sequence). The CDR3 has 15 amino acids. The V and J ends lost 3 bases and 2 bases respectively, with 10 bases between them. CDR3 sequence reads: CASSLGFGTNEKLFF. CDR3 bases: TGTGCCAGCAGTTTGGGGTTCGGGACTAATGAAAAACTGTTTTTT.

The V and J genes are TRBV6-5 and TRBJ1-1; TRBD1 aligns across 7 bases. With V trimmed by 2 bases and J by 11 bases, 5 bases remained unmatched. CDR1 and CDR2 (germline): MNHEY, SVGAGI. This CDR3 contains 12 residues. The CDR3 DNA follows: TGTGCCAGCAGTTACACAGGACAGGTGGCTTTCTTT. This encodes CASSYTGQVAFF.